The following is a T cell receptor beta chain sequence with its context. Its antigen is unknown. V shed 4 bases and J 0 bases; nucleotides not matched to a gene: 11. Germline V gives CDR1 WSHSY, CDR2 SAAADI. This CDR3 spans 19 amino acids. The PCR had 60 Vbeta and 13 Jbeta primers. TCRdb's copy holds only in-frame clones and misses some; the assay was immunoSEQ multiplex PCR. The sample lists some 150,000 clones; 79% were seen once. The data belong to a study of cytomegalovirus exposure and HLA in healthy donors. Study results and caveats: In a later analysis, TCR beta V- and J-gene trimming showed a link to a missense DCLRE1C variant. There were fewer than 200 TCR beta chains listed as cytomegalovirus-associated. Later analysis reportedly placed an Asian-associated ancestry cluster below the roughly 600-donor mean in N-insertions.

The chain carries TRBV10-2 and TRBJ2-7; 14 positions agree with TRBD2. This receptor was identified in a man aged 45-60 years in good health and CMV-seropositive. The sequenced material came from PBMCs. In DNA form, the CDR3 reads TGCGCCAGCAGTGGATTTCGGACTAGCGGGAGGACAACCTCCTACGAGCAGTACTTC. Protein product: CASSGFRTSGRTTSYEQYF.